The T cell receptor (beta chain) described here comes from a study of blood T cell repertoires in COVID-19. Only a few counts were recorded for this clone. The method was immunoSEQ multiplex PCR; TCRdb's version includes in-frame clones alone and lacks a portion of them. This table has approximately 200,000 clones, over 75% appearing once. The germline gives CDR1 SGHTS, CDR2 YDEGEE. With 4 bases clipped from V and 3 bases from J, the junction kept 6 bases outside the gene matches. The CDR3 is made up of 17 amino acids. The chain uses TRBV5-8 and TRBJ2-1; 14 bases are shared with TRBD2. The source is a human donor with active or convalescent COVID-19. The donor label of this sample is uncertain. The sequencing input was peripheral blood. Here the CDR3 DNA reads TGTGCCAGCAGCCTAGGGACTAGCGGGAGTTTCTACAATGAGCAGTTCTTC. This translates into CASSLGTSGSFYNEQFF.